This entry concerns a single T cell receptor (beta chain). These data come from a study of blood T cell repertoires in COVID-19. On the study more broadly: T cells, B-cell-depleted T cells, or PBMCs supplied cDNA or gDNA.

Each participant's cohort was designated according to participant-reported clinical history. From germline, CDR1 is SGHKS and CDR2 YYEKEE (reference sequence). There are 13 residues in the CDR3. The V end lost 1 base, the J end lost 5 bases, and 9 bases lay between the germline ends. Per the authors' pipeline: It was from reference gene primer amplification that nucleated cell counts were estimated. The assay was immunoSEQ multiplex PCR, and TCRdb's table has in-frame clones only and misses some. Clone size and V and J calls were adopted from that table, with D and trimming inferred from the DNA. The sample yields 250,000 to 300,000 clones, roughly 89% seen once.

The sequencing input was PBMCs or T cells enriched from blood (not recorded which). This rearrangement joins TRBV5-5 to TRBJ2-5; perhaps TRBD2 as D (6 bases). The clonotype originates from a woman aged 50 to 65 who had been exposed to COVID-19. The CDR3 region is CASSLSGVETQYF. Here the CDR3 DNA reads TGTGCCAGCAGCTTGTCGGGGGTGGAGACCCAGTACTTC.